Listed below are T cell receptor beta chains from one sample, sequenced in a study of blood T cell repertoires in COVID-19. Here immunoSEQ multiplex PCR was the method, and the copy in TCRdb shows in-frame clones only, minus some. The sample consists of more than 85,000 clones, approximately 90% of them appearing once. The sample was peripheral blood. The source of these receptors is a woman of 80 years or more with acute or convalescent COVID-19. Both conserved end residues are part of each CDR3. A D gene is named only where the DNA matches it firmly. Clone size appears in some rows only: once, few, many, or a class for an expanded clone.

CDR3 DNA: TGTGCCAGCAAACCGACTCCTGGGAATGAAAAACTGTTTTTT; CDR3 protein: CASKPTPGNEKLFF; V gene: TRBV2; J gene: TRBJ1-4; D gene: NA; clone size: NA
CDR3 DNA: TGTGCCAGCAGCGTCGCGGTAAATAATGAAAAACTGTTTTTT; CDR3 protein: CASSVAVNNEKLFF; V gene: TRBV7-9; J gene: TRBJ1-4; D gene: NA; clone size: NA
CDR3 DNA: TGCGCCAGCAGCCACCCCAGAGAGACCCAGTACTTC; CDR3 protein: CASSHPRETQYF; V gene: TRBV5-1; J gene: TRBJ2-5; D gene: NA; clone size: NA
CDR3 DNA: TGTGCCAGCTCACCAACCCTAGCGGGTTTACTACAAGAGACCCAGTACTTC; CDR3 protein: CASSPTLAGLLQETQYF; V gene: TRBV18; J gene: TRBJ2-5; D gene: TRBD2; clone size: once
CDR3 DNA: TGCGCCAGCATAAATACAGGGACCACTGAAGCTTTCTTT; CDR3 protein: CASINTGTTEAFF; V gene: TRBV5-1; J gene: TRBJ1-1; D gene: NA; clone size: NA
CDR3 DNA: TGTGCCAGCAGCCAAGAAACCCCGAGCTCCTATAATTCACCCCTCCACTTT; CDR3 protein: CASSQETPSSYNSPLHF; V gene: TRBV14; J gene: TRBJ1-6; D gene: NA; clone size: few
CDR3 DNA: TGTGCCAGCAGTTACCTCAGCGTCGGGGAGCTGTTTTTT; CDR3 protein: CASSYLSVGELFF; V gene: TRBV6-2/TRBV6-3; J gene: TRBJ2-2; D gene: NA; clone size: few
CDR3 DNA: TGTGCCAGCAGCTCCGCAGTTGGACAGAACAATCAGCCCCAGCATTTT; CDR3 protein: CASSSAVGQNNQPQHF; V gene: TRBV28; J gene: TRBJ1-5; D gene: NA; clone size: NA
CDR3 DNA: TGTGCCAGCAGTCCCCAACTAGCGGATGAGCAGTTCTTC; CDR3 protein: CASSPQLADEQFF; V gene: TRBV28; J gene: TRBJ2-1; D gene: TRBD2; clone size: NA
CDR3 DNA: TGCGCCAGCAGCCAAGCTCCCTTATACGAGCAGTACTTC; CDR3 protein: CASSQAPLYEQYF; V gene: TRBV4-3; J gene: TRBJ2-7; D gene: NA; clone size: NA
CDR3 DNA: TGTGCCAGCAGCCGATGGACTAGCGGTTCCTACGAGCAGTACTTC; CDR3 protein: CASSRWTSGSYEQYF; V gene: TRBV5-5; J gene: TRBJ2-7; D gene: TRBD2; clone size: NA
CDR3 DNA: TGTGCCAGCAGCAGCCCGGGACAGGGTCTAGCAAAACTGTTTTTT; CDR3 protein: CASSSPGQGLAKLFF; V gene: TRBV7-8; J gene: TRBJ1-4; D gene: TRBD1; clone size: NA
CDR3 DNA: TGTGCCAGTAGTATTCGTACAGGGTTTAGGGAGACCCAGTACTTC; CDR3 protein: CASSIRTGFRETQYF; V gene: TRBV19; J gene: TRBJ2-5; D gene: NA; clone size: once
CDR3 DNA: TGTGCCAGCAGTTTGGGGACAGGGAGCTATGGCTACACCTTC; CDR3 protein: CASSLGTGSYGYTF; V gene: TRBV27; J gene: TRBJ1-2; D gene: TRBD1; clone size: NA
CDR3 DNA: TGTGCCAGCAGGGGACAGGGAAATCAGCCCCAGCATTTT; CDR3 protein: CASRGQGNQPQHF; V gene: TRBV2; J gene: TRBJ1-5; D gene: TRBD1; clone size: NA
CDR3 DNA: TGTGCCAGCAGTTACCCCGACAGGATCTGGGTTGGGGAGCAGTTCTTC; CDR3 protein: CASSYPDRIWVGEQFF; V gene: TRBV6-5; J gene: TRBJ2-1; D gene: NA; clone size: NA
CDR3 DNA: TGCGCCAGCAGCCAAGGCCTATTCGACGAGCAGTACTTC; CDR3 protein: CASSQGLFDEQYF; V gene: TRBV4-1; J gene: TRBJ2-7; D gene: NA; clone size: NA
CDR3 DNA: TGTGCCAGCAGCACTAGCGGGAGGGCCAACACCGGGGAGCTGTTTTTT; CDR3 protein: CASSTSGRANTGELFF; V gene: TRBV7-9; J gene: TRBJ2-2; D gene: TRBD2; clone size: NA
CDR3 DNA: TGTGCCAGCAGTAACCCAGGGGTTTCGAGTGAAAAACTGTTTTTT; CDR3 protein: CASSNPGVSSEKLFF; V gene: TRBV6-5; J gene: TRBJ1-4; D gene: NA; clone size: many
CDR3 DNA: TGCAGTGCCGCTGGAAACACCATATATTTT; CDR3 protein: CSAAGNTIYF; V gene: TRBV20-1; J gene: TRBJ1-3; D gene: NA; clone size: NA
CDR3 DNA: TGTGCCAGCAGCTTCGAACAGGGGGACACTGAAGCTTTCTTT; CDR3 protein: CASSFEQGDTEAFF; V gene: TRBV5-4; J gene: TRBJ1-1; D gene: TRBD1; clone size: NA
CDR3 DNA: TGTGCCAGCAGTGCCTCCGGGACAGGGTTCCAAGAGACCCAGTACTTC; CDR3 protein: CASSASGTGFQETQYF; V gene: TRBV2; J gene: TRBJ2-5; D gene: TRBD1; clone size: NA
CDR3 DNA: TGTGCCAGCAGCTCCCAACTAGCGGGGGCCCCCGGGGAGCTGTTTTTT; CDR3 protein: CASSSQLAGAPGELFF; V gene: TRBV7-2; J gene: TRBJ2-2; D gene: TRBD2; clone size: NA
CDR3 DNA: TGTGCCAGTAGTCAGGACAGGCTTTTGAACACTGAAGCTTTCTTT; CDR3 protein: CASSQDRLLNTEAFF; V gene: TRBV2; J gene: TRBJ1-1; D gene: TRBD1; clone size: few
CDR3 DNA: TGTGCCACCAGTGATTTCGGACTAGAAATCAATGAGCAGTTCTTC; CDR3 protein: CATSDFGLEINEQFF; V gene: TRBV24-1; J gene: TRBJ2-1; D gene: TRBD2; clone size: NA
CDR3 DNA: TGTGCCTGGAACCCGGGGGGCTCCTACAATGAGCAGTTCTTC; CDR3 protein: CAWNPGGSYNEQFF; V gene: TRBV30; J gene: TRBJ2-1; D gene: TRBD2; clone size: NA
CDR3 DNA: TGTGCCAGTAGTTACGGGAGGGGAAACACCATATATTTT; CDR3 protein: CASSYGRGNTIYF; V gene: TRBV19; J gene: TRBJ1-3; D gene: NA; clone size: NA
CDR3 DNA: TGTGCCAGCAGTGACCCCCGGGACAGCCGTTACGAGCAGTACTTC; CDR3 protein: CASSDPRDSRYEQYF; V gene: TRBV25-1; J gene: TRBJ2-7; D gene: TRBD1; clone size: NA
CDR3 DNA: TGTGCCAGCAGCTCTACCGGGACAGCCGGAAACACCATATATTTT; CDR3 protein: CASSSTGTAGNTIYF; V gene: TRBV7-9; J gene: TRBJ1-3; D gene: TRBD1; clone size: few
CDR3 DNA: TGCGCCAGCAGCCACCGGGATTGGGCAGATACGCAGTATTTT; CDR3 protein: CASSHRDWADTQYF; V gene: TRBV4-3; J gene: TRBJ2-3; D gene: NA; clone size: NA
CDR3 DNA: TGTGCCAGCAGCTTGGTCGGGGGGGATTACTACAATGAGCAGTTCTTC; CDR3 protein: CASSLVGGDYYNEQFF; V gene: TRBV5-6; J gene: TRBJ2-1; D gene: TRBD2; clone size: NA
CDR3 DNA: TGTGCCAGCAGTTTCCAAAGCAATCAGCCCCAGCATTTT; CDR3 protein: CASSFQSNQPQHF; V gene: TRBV27; J gene: TRBJ1-5; D gene: NA; clone size: NA
CDR3 DNA: TGTGCCAGCAGCCAGACAGGGGCCTACGAGCAGTACTTC; CDR3 protein: CASSQTGAYEQYF; V gene: TRBV5-4; J gene: TRBJ2-7; D gene: TRBD1; clone size: NA
CDR3 DNA: TGTGCCAGCAGTGAGGTCCAGGGCCCCTACAATGAGCAGTTCTTC; CDR3 protein: CASSEVQGPYNEQFF; V gene: TRBV6-4; J gene: TRBJ2-1; D gene: NA; clone size: NA
CDR3 DNA: TGTGCCAGCTCGGGACTAGCGGTGACCGGGGAGCTGTTTTTT; CDR3 protein: CASSGLAVTGELFF; V gene: TRBV6-5; J gene: TRBJ2-2; D gene: TRBD2; clone size: once
CDR3 DNA: TGTGCCAGCAAAGTTGGGGCGCTTGAAGCTTTCTTT; CDR3 protein: CASKVGALEAFF; V gene: TRBV6-5; J gene: TRBJ1-1; D gene: NA; clone size: NA
CDR3 DNA: TGTGCCAGCAGCCCTGGACAAATGGGGAATGAGCAGTTCTTC; CDR3 protein: CASSPGQMGNEQFF; V gene: TRBV11-3; J gene: TRBJ2-1; D gene: NA; clone size: NA
CDR3 DNA: TGTGCCAGCAGTTACACTAGCGGTAGCTCCTACAATGAGCAGTTCTTC; CDR3 protein: CASSYTSGSSYNEQFF; V gene: TRBV6-5; J gene: TRBJ2-1; D gene: TRBD2; clone size: NA
CDR3 DNA: TGTGCCAGCAGCTCCGACCCGACAGGGAATCAGCCCCAGCATTTT; CDR3 protein: CASSSDPTGNQPQHF; V gene: TRBV7-9; J gene: TRBJ1-5; D gene: TRBD1; clone size: NA
CDR3 DNA: TGTGCCAGCAGCTTAGGTAAAGGAGGACAGGGTGAAAAACTGTTTTTT; CDR3 protein: CASSLGKGGQGEKLFF; V gene: TRBV7-6; J gene: TRBJ1-4; D gene: TRBD1; clone size: NA